What follows is one T cell receptor beta chain and its context. The antigen is undetermined. These data originate in a study of T cell responses to AZD1222 COVID-19 vaccine. General study points: With dominance at 160-218 and 743-854, vaccine-associated CD4 TCRs spanned spike. A rise in Spike-specific TCR breadth and depth followed two AZD1222 doses.

The data were produced by immunoSEQ multiplex PCR, yet TCRdb's version contains in-frame clones alone and is incomplete. The repertoire holds approximately 150,000 clones, with 89% as singletons. The CDR3 is 12 amino acids. V gave up 3 bases and J gave up 7 bases, with 9 bases separating them. Sequences were derived from peripheral blood, sampled on day 0 of AZD1222 vaccination. This receptor was taken from an adult in good health. This chain joins TRBV12-3 or TRBV12-4 and TRBJ2-5; D remains unclear. The CDR3 DNA sequence: TGTGCCAGCAGTTTTTTTCGAGGGACCCAGTACTTC. Its protein product is CASSFFRGTQYF.